This T cell receptor beta chain was retrieved from a study of preoperative IRX-2 immunotherapy in early breast cancer. Repertoires were generated with immunoSEQ multiplex PCR, while TCRdb's copy carries only in-frame clones and drops some. There are 35,000 to 45,000 clones in the sample; roughly four fifths occur only once, and around 1.5% lies in the top ten. The treatment here: preoperative locoregional IRX-2 cytokine immunotherapy. Samples came from a phase Ib trial of preoperative locoregional IRX-2 cytokine immunotherapy. The sequence came from a human donor with breast cancer. The sequences come from lymph node tissue, collected after IRX-2 immunotherapy.

The CDR3 here is CSAGVTEHNEKLFF. The CDR3 nucleotides read TGCAGCGCCGGAGTGACGGAACATAATGAAAAACTGTTTTTT. This rearrangement joins TRBV29-1 to TRBJ1-4; D is ambiguous. Trimming took 7 bases from V and 4 from J, leaving 16 bases between them. The CDR3 loop spans 14 amino acids. Germline CDR1 SQVTM, CDR2 ANQGSEA.